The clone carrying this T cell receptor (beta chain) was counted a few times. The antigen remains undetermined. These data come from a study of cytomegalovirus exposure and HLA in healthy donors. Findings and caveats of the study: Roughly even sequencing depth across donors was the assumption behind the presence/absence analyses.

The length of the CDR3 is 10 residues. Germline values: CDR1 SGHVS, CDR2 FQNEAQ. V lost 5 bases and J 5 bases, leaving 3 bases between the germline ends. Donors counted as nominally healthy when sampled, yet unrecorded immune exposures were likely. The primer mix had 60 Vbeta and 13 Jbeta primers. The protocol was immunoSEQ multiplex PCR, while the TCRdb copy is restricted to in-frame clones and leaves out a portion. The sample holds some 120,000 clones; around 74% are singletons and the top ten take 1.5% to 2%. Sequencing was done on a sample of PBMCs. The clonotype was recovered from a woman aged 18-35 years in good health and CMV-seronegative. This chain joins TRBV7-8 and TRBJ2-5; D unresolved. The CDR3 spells CASSRETQYF. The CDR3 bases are TGTGCCAGCAGCCGGGAGACCCAGTACTTC. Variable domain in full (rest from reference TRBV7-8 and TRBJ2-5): GAGVSQSPRYKVAKRGQDVALRCDPISGHVSLFWYQQALGQGPEFLTYFQNEAQLDKSGLPSDRFFAERPEGSVSTLKIQRTQQEDSAVYLCASSRETQYFGPGTRLLVL.